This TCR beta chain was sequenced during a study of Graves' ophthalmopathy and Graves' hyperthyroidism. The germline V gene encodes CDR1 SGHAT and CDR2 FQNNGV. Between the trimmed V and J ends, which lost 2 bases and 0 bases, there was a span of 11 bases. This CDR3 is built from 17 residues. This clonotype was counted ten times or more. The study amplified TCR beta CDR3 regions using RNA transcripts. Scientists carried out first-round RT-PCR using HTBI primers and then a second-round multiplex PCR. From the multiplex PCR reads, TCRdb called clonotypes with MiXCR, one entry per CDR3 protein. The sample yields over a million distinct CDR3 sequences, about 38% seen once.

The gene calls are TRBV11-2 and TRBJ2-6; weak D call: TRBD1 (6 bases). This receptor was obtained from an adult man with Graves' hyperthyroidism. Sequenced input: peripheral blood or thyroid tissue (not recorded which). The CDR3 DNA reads TGTGCCAGCAGCTTAACAGGGAATCCCTCTGGGGCCAACGTCCTGACTTTC. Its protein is CASSLTGNPSGANVLTF.